This TCR beta chain comes out of a study of blood T cell repertoires in COVID-19. Study context: Acute-phase and convalescent COVID-19 samples originated in the United States, Italy and Spain. Sample material is recorded as cDNA or gDNA derived from T cells, B-cell-depleted T cells, or PBMCs.

In the source study's methods: Scientists estimated how many nucleated cells there were by amplifying reference gene primers. The repertoire was sequenced with immunoSEQ multiplex PCR; TCRdb's copy has only in-frame clones and lacks some. V, J and clone size were drawn from that table, and D and trimming were deduced from the DNA. In the table there are 140,000 to 150,000 clones, around 86% of which are singletons. This CDR3 has 16 amino acids. The V end lost 3 bases, the J end lost 4 bases, and 15 bases lay between the germline ends. CDR1 is SGHAT and CDR2 is FQNNGV in the germline V gene. Material: peripheral blood. This TCR was recovered from a man older than 75 with acute or convalescent COVID-19. The chain carries TRBV11-2 and TRBJ2-2; D might be TRBD2 (6 bases). CDR3 bases: TGTGCCAGCAGCTTTGGCGGGACGGCGGTCACCGGGGAGCTGTTTTTT. Its protein is CASSFGGTAVTGELFF.